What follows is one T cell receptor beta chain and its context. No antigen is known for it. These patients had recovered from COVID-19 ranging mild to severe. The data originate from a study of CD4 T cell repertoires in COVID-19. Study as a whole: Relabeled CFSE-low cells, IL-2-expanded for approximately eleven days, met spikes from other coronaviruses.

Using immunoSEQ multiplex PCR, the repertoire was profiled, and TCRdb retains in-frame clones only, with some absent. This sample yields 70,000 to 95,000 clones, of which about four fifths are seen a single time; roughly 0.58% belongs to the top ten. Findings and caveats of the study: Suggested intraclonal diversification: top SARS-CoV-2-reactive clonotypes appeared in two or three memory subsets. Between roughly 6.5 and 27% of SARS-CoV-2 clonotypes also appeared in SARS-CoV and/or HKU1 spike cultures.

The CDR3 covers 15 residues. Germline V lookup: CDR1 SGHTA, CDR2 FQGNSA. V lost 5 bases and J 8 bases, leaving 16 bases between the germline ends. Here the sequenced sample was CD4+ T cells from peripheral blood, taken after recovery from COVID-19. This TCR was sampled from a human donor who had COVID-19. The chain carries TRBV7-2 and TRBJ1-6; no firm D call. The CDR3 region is CASSLIGGSDSPLHF. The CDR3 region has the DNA TGTGCCAGCAGCCTTATTGGCGGGTCCGATTCACCCCTCCACTTT.